The TCR beta chain under discussion was sequenced for a study of cytomegalovirus exposure and HLA in healthy donors. Sequenced by immunoSEQ multiplex PCR; TCRdb stores in-frame clones only, minus some. Altogether about 150,000 clones are present, 80% to 95% being singletons, with the ten largest covering 0.6% to 0.8%. CDR1 and CDR2 from the germline V gene are KGHSH and LQKENI. This CDR3 contains 15 residues. V gave up 3 bases and J gave up 3 bases; unmatched junction bases: 4. Sequenced: PBMCs. This rearrangement joins TRBV18 to TRBJ2-3, with 9 bases aligning to TRBD2. The receptor comes from a man aged 18 to 30 in good health and CMV-seronegative. CDR3: CASSPLAGETDTQYF. The CDR3 DNA reads as TGTGCCAGCTCACCCTTAGCGGGGGAGACAGATACGCAGTATTTT.